This entry describes one TCR beta chain. What it binds is not known. Germline V lookup: CDR1 DFQATT, CDR2 SNEGSKA (reference sequence). The CDR3 runs 14 residues. After removal of 5 bases from V and 6 bases from J, the junction contained 9 bases not matched to a gene. These data belong to a study of T-cell reconstitution after alpha-beta-depleted transplantation in children. Study findings and constraints: When one year had passed after transplant, most T-cell counts and diversity came from newly produced T cells.

Unique molecular identifiers were built into the TCRbeta library. Using its own MiXCR run on the PCR reads, TCRdb lists one record per CDR3 protein. Here the sample spans a few hundred thousand distinct CDR3 sequences, over 10% being singletons. The chain uses TRBV20-1 and TRBJ2-7; 11 bases align to TRBD2. This sample comprised PBMCs, mostly from graft donor cells, obtained 360 days after TCRalphabeta/CD19-depleted stem cell transplant. This sequence originates from a male patient between 10 and 17 years old who had a stem cell transplant for acute myeloid leukemia, so the T cells may come from the graft donor. Here the CDR3 reads CSAEILAGGGEQYF. In DNA, the CDR3 is TGCAGTGCTGAAATCCTAGCGGGAGGAGGCGAGCAGTACTTC.